Here is one T cell receptor beta chain with its context. Its target is not known. This sample is drawn from a study of T-cell memory formation after mild COVID-19. Study summary: Clusters of TCRs were largely donor specific.

The CDR3 totals 14 residues. V was pared by 7 bases and J by 0 bases, with 3 bases of the junction left unmatched. Findings and caveats of the study: The study detected some responding clones in pre-infection memory, suggesting cross-reactive memory joined. CD4+ contracting clones lay mainly in CM and EM, CD8+ ones in EMRA. Clones contracting over day 15 to 85 were CD4/CD8 balanced, with later expanders leaning CD4+.

TCRdb ran MiXCR on the 5' RACE reads and lists one entry per CDR3 protein. The table has hundreds of thousands of distinct CDR3 sequences, 28% seen once; the top ten hold 13%. Sequencing input: PBMCs or a T cell subset sorted from them (not recorded which). This sequence was found in an adult woman who had mild COVID-19 (a few samples of this study predate the infection). Cell type and time point are not known. The V and J genes are TRBV12-3 or TRBV12-4 and TRBJ2-7; 10 bases match TRBD2. CDR3 in amino acids: CASTSSGSSYEQYF. The DNA for the CDR3 is TGTGCCAGCACCTCTAGCGGGAGCTCCTACGAGCAGTACTTC.